The present T cell receptor beta chain was sequenced within a study of regulatory and conventional T cells in RAG deficiency. General study results and limits: Omenn syndrome and CID/AS patients had roughly 92-fold fewer unique Treg TCR beta sequences, versus about 10-fold elsewhere.

This CDR3 is built from 23 residues. With respect to this clone: What it binds is not known.

Measured with immunoSEQ multiplex PCR; TCRdb has only the in-frame clones, and not every one. Counted here are 7,000 to 8,500 clones, about 93% occurring once; the ten biggest clones make up over 1.2%. Genomic DNA came from blood regulatory T cells gated CD4+ CD25-high CD127-low. The same sample was also studied in work on regulatory T cells. According to that study: Amplification used 52 TRBV primers and 13 TRBJ primers. Skewed V and J usage and few unique V-J pairs marked patient repertoires, most in Tregs.

The chain links TRBV12-2 to TRBJ2-3; the table gives TRBD2 as D, unverified against the DNA. TRBV12-2 has pseudogene status. This receptor was taken from a human donor in good health. The sample consisted of CD127- CD25+ CD4+ Tregs sorted from blood. This CDR3 is CASRSHPGGLAGTPTPPRDTQYF. The CDR3 DNA is TGTGCAAGTCGCTCACACCCAGGGGGACTAGCGGGGACGCCGACCCCCCCCCGAGATACGCAGTATTTT.